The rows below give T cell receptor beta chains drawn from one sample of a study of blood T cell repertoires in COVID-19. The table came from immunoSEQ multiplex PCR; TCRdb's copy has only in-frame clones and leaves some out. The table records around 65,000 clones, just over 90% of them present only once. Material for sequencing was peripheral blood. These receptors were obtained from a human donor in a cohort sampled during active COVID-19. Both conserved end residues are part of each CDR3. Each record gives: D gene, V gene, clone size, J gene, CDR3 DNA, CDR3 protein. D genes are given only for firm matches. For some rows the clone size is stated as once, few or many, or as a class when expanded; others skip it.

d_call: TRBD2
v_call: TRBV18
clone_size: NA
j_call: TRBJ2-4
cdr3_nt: TGTGCCAGCTCATCCCTTAGCGGGAGCCAAGCCAAAAACATTCAGTACTTC
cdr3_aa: CASSSLSGSQAKNIQYF

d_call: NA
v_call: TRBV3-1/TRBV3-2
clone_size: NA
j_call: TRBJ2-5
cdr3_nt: TGTGCCAGCAGCCAAGCCGGGACTCACATAGGAGAGACCCAGTACTTC
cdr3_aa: CASSQAGTHIGETQYF

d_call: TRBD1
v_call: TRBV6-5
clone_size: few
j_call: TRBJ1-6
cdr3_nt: TGTGCCAGCAGGCCCGGACAGGGGGATAATTCACCCCTCCACTTT
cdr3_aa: CASRPGQGDNSPLHF

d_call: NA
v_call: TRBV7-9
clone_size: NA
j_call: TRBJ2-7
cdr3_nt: TGTGCCAGCAGCTTACAAACCTACGAGCAGTACTTC
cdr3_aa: CASSLQTYEQYF

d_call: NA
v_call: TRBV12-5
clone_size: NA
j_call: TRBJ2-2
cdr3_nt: TGTGCTAGTGGTAGGACTGGGGCCGGGGAGCTGTTTTTT
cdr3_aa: CASGRTGAGELFF

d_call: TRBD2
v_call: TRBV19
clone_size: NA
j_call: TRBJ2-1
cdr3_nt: TGTGCCAGTAGGGACTTGACTAGCGGGAAAGGCAATGAGCAGTTCTTC
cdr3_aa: CASRDLTSGKGNEQFF

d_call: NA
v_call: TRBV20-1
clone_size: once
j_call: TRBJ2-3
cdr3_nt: TGCAGTGCTGCACGGGGAGATACGCAGTATTTT
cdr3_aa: CSAARGDTQYF

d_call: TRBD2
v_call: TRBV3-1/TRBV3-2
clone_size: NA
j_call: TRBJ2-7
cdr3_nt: TGTGCCAGCAGCCAAGGGCCTAGCGGGAGGTACGAGCAGTACTTC
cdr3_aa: CASSQGPSGRYEQYF

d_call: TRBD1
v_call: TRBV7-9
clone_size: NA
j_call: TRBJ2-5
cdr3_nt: TGTGCCAGCAGCATAAAGACAGGGTTCTCAGAGACCCAGTACTTC
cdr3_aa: CASSIKTGFSETQYF

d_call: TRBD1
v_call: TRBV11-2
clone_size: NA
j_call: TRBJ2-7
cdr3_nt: TGTGCCAGCAGATCCCCGGGACAGAGGAGGCAGTACTTC
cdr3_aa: CASRSPGQRRQYF

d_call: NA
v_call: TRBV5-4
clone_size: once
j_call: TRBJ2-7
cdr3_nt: TGTGCCAGCAGCTCCGGGACTTTCTACGAGCAGTACTTC
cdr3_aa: CASSSGTFYEQYF